This passage covers 9 T cell receptor beta chains from one sample sequenced in a study of blood T cell repertoires in COVID-19. Repertoires were generated with immunoSEQ multiplex PCR, while TCRdb's copy carries only in-frame clones and drops some. Of about 120,000 clones in the sample, around 83% were seen once. The sequenced material came from peripheral blood. Receptors originate from a man aged 40-49 years with acute or convalescent COVID-19.

The chain couples TRBV12-3 or TRBV12-4 to TRBJ1-2; D might be TRBD1 (6 bases). Between the trimmed V and J ends, which lost 5 bases and 5 bases, there was a span of 9 bases. This CDR3 has 12 residues. The CDR3 sequence is CASSPGQYGYTF. The DNA for the CDR3 is TGTGCCAGCAGTCCAGGACAGTATGGCTACACCTTC.

V usage is TRBV5-6 and J usage is TRBJ2-3, with D hard to call. Germline loops: CDR1 SGHDT, CDR2 YYEEEE. V was trimmed by 0 bases and J by 0 bases, leaving 8 bases between them. The CDR3 is 15 residues long. The CDR3 DNA reads TGTGCCAGCAGCTTGGGGCAGGTCAGCACAGATACGCAGTATTTT. Translating gives CASSLGQVSTDTQYF. Complete variable domain (other parts from reference TRBV5-6 and TRBJ2-3): DAGVTQSPTHLIKTRGQQVTLRCSPKSGHDTVSWYQQALGQGPQFIFQYYEEEERQRGNFPDRFSGHQFPNYSSELNVNALLLGDSALYLCASSLGQVSTDTQYFGPGTRLTVL.

This chain links TRBV30 with TRBJ2-3, with D possibly TRBD2 on 6 matching bases. This CDR3 region has 16 residues. The ends were cut back, 4 bases at V and 2 bases at J, with 19 bases in the middle. Germline CDR1 reads GTSNPN; CDR2 reads SVGIG (reference sequence). The CDR3 sequence is CAWNQGGWRSTDTQYF. DNA for the CDR3: TGTGCCTGGAACCAAGGAGGGTGGCGTTCCACAGATACGCAGTATTTT.

The V and J genes are TRBV5-6 and TRBJ2-7; D is perhaps TRBD1 (6 bases). Germline V gene data show CDR1 as SGHDT and CDR2 as YYEEEE. CDR3 length: 10 residues. The V end lost 4 bases, the J end lost 7 bases, and 6 bases lay between the germline ends. The CDR3 sequence: CASSTGEQYF. CDR3 coding DNA: TGTGCCAGCAGCACAGGGGAGCAGTACTTC. Filled out from reference TRBV5-6 and TRBJ2-7, the complete variable domain reads DAGVTQSPTHLIKTRGQQVTLRCSPKSGHDTVSWYQQALGQGPQFIFQYYEEEERQRGNFPDRFSGHQFPNYSSELNVNALLLGDSALYLCASSTGEQYFGPGTRLTVT.

V gene TRBV18 combines with J gene TRBJ1-5; 7 bases agree with TRBD1. This CDR3 comprises 15 residues. CDR1 is KGHSH, CDR2 LQKENI, per germline. Losses at the gene ends were 4 bases for V and 7 bases for J; bases not matched to a gene: 10. CDR3 sequence: CASSLSTGSGQPQHF. The DNA for the CDR3 is TGTGCCAGCTCACTCTCGACAGGGTCGGGACAGCCCCAGCATTTT.

The chain employs TRBV3-1 (or the pseudogene TRBV3-2) and TRBJ2-3; the D is unclear. The CDR3 loop spans 15 amino acids. Germline V gene data show CDR1 as LGHDT and CDR2 as YNNKEL (reference sequence). V lost 6 bases and J 0 bases, leaving 13 bases between the germline ends. CDR3 residues: CASSLSAVSTDTQYF. The CDR3 DNA follows: TGTGCCAGCAGTCTGTCGGCGGTCAGCACAGATACGCAGTATTTT.

The table lists this clone with a count of one. The J gene is TRBJ2-1, the V gene TRBV9, with D possibly TRBD1 on 5 matching bases. Germline CDR1 SGDLS, CDR2 YYNGEE. Trimming left V 3 bases short and J 2 bases short, with 12 bases between. This CDR3 has 15 residues. For the CDR3, the DNA is TGTGCCAGCAGCGGAAAAGGGGCCACCTACAATGAGCAGTTCTTC. As protein: CASSGKGATYNEQFF.

V gene TRBV7-9 combines with J gene TRBJ1-2, with a weak D call TRBD1 (5 bases). The CDR3 consists of 15 residues. With 2 bases removed from V and 4 bases from J, the gap between germline ends came to 14 bases. Germline V lookup: CDR1 SEHNR, CDR2 FQNEAQ (reference sequence). CDR3 sequence reads: CASSLLVGDFYGYTF. In nucleotides, the CDR3 is TGTGCCAGCAGCTTACTAGTAGGGGATTTCTATGGCTACACCTTC. The full variable domain, completed using reference TRBV7-9 and TRBJ1-2, is DTGVSQNPRHKITKRGQNVTFRCDPISEHNRLYWYRQTLGQGPEFLTYFQNEAQLEKSRLLSDRFSAERPKGSFSTLEIQRTEQGDSAMYLCASSLLVGDFYGYTFGSGTRLTVV.

There are a few counts of this clone. The chain couples TRBV7-2 to TRBJ1-2, with 11 bases aligning to TRBD1. Losses at the gene ends were 3 bases for V and 6 bases for J; bases not matched to a gene: 6. The CDR3 totals 15 residues. Looked up from germline, CDR1 is SGHTA and CDR2 is FQGNSA. CDR3 residues: CASSLEPGQGDGYTF. In DNA form, the CDR3 reads TGTGCCAGCAGCTTGGAGCCGGGACAGGGGGATGGCTACACCTTC.